The 11 T cell receptor beta chains listed next were all sequenced from one sample in a study of Ad26.COV2.S vaccination and SARS-CoV-2 variants. Clones were sequenced by immunoSEQ multiplex PCR, and TCRdb holds only the in-frame ones, with some missing. The data show roughly 680,000 clones, around 89% seen once. The treatment: around 19 received Ad26.COV2.S at low or high dose, single or two shots; roughly five received placebo; per-sample allocation not given. All samples were drawn on day 63, counting from the first vaccine or placebo injection. Sequences were derived from peripheral blood, sampled in a trial of Ad26.COV2.S vaccine versus placebo. These receptors were collected from a person aged 18 to 65 who received the Ad26.COV2.S COVID-19 vaccine or a placebo.

V and J are TRBV5-6 and TRBJ1-2; D unclear. This CDR3 has 15 amino acids. CDR1 is SGHDT and CDR2 is YYEEEE in the germline V gene. V was trimmed by 4 bases and J by 5 bases, leaving 18 bases between them. CDR3 nucleotide sequence: TGTGCCAGCAGCCATGCCCAGCCCTCTGTATATGGCTACACCTTC. This encodes CASSHAQPSVYGYTF.

This chain uses TRBV9 with TRBJ1-2, with TRBD1 as a possible D gene (6 bases). The CDR3 sequence is 13 residues long. Trimming took 0 bases from V and 7 from J, leaving 10 bases between them. Germline V gene lookup returns CDR1 SGDLS and CDR2 YYNGEE. The CDR3 DNA sequence: TGTGCCAGCAGCGTAGAAGGGGGATTTGGCTACACCTTC. Protein sequence: CASSVEGGFGYTF.

This chain connects TRBV2 to TRBJ1-4; D possibly corresponds to TRBD1 (5 bases). The CDR3 loop spans 15 amino acids. V was trimmed by 8 bases and J by 0 bases, leaving 13 bases between them. Germline V lookup: CDR1 SNHLY, CDR2 FYNNEI. The CDR3 loop reads CASGTGLSTNEKLFF. CDR3 nucleotide sequence: TGTGCCAGCGGAACGGGACTTTCAACTAATGAAAAACTGTTTTTT.

J is TRBJ1-4 and V is TRBV6-5, with D uncertain. The CDR3 has 16 amino acids. Germline V gene data show CDR1 as MNHEY and CDR2 as SVGAGI. Deletions cut 0 bases from V and 7 bases from J, with 15 bases between. The CDR3 loop reads CASSYSIRGAGEKLFF. In DNA form, the CDR3 reads TGTGCCAGCAGTTACTCGATTCGAGGCGCCGGTGAAAAACTGTTTTTT.

The chain recombines TRBV6-5 with TRBJ2-7; the match to TRBD2 covers 8 bases. The CDR3 runs 14 residues. CDR1 is MNHEY and CDR2 is SVGAGI in the germline V gene. V gave up 6 bases and J gave up 5 bases; unmatched junction bases: 9. The chain's CDR3 is CASSVGGAVHEQYF. In DNA, the CDR3 is TGTGCCAGCAGCGTCGGGGGGGCCGTGCACGAGCAGTACTTC.

V usage is TRBV6-5 and J usage is TRBJ2-1; TRBD1 agrees at 9 bases. V shed 5 bases and J 9 bases; nucleotides not matched to a gene: 11. CDR3 length: 15 residues. Germline-derived CDR1 and CDR2 are MNHEY and SVGAGI. CDR3 protein: CASSQFSLDRGEQFF. DNA for the CDR3: TGTGCCAGCAGTCAGTTTTCCCTGGACAGGGGTGAGCAGTTCTTC.

V is TRBV6-5 and J is TRBJ1-6; 9 bases align to TRBD1. CDR1 and CDR2 (germline): MNHEY, SVGAGI. Germline trimming cut 6 bases from V and 8 bases from J; bases unmatched to any gene: 8. The CDR3 spans 15 residues. CDR3 coding DNA: TGTGCCAGCAGAAGAACCGGGACAGGGTATTCACCCCTCCACTTT. As protein: CASRRTGTGYSPLHF.

V and J are TRBV5-6 and TRBJ1-1, with 7 bases matching TRBD1. V lost 4 bases, J lost 0 bases, and 3 bases stayed unmatched. Germline CDR1 is SGHDT and CDR2 is YYEEEE. The CDR3 is 14 residues long. CDR3 sequence: CASSPGQMNTEAFF. The CDR3, as DNA: TGTGCCAGCAGCCCGGGACAGATGAACACTGAAGCTTTCTTT. Full variable domain (outside the CDR3, taken from reference TRBV5-6 and TRBJ1-1): DAGVTQSPTHLIKTRGQQVTLRCSPKSGHDTVSWYQQALGQGPQFIFQYYEEEERQRGNFPDRFSGHQFPNYSSELNVNALLLGDSALYLCASSPGQMNTEAFFGQGTRLTVV.

The chain has TRBV2 and TRBJ2-1, with a possible D match to TRBD2 (6 bases). The germline gives CDR1 SNHLY, CDR2 FYNNEI. This CDR3 contains 13 residues. The V gene lost 8 bases and the J gene lost 9 bases, with 17 bases spanning the gap. As DNA, the CDR3 is TGTGCCAGCGCTAGCGTCCCGGTAGGTGAGCAGTTCTTC. Translation gives CASASVPVGEQFF.

The gene calls are TRBV2 and TRBJ2-3; unclear D gene. Germline V CDR1 and CDR2: SNHLY, FYNNEI. The CDR3 totals 12 residues. V was pared by 6 bases and J by 2 bases, with 6 bases between. The CDR3 here is CASRTHTDTQYF. In DNA, the CDR3 is TGTGCCAGCAGAACACACACAGATACGCAGTATTTT.

The sample holds a few counts of this clone. This chain connects TRBV6-5 to TRBJ2-7; D is perhaps TRBD1 (7 bases). Germline V gene lookup returns CDR1 MNHEY and CDR2 SVGAGI. The CDR3 has 15 amino acids. Trimming removed 6 bases from V and 2 bases from J, with 17 bases in between. CDR3 amino acids: CASSPRGTVTYEQYF. CDR3 in DNA: TGTGCCAGCAGCCCCAGGGGGACTGTAACCTACGAGCAGTACTTC.